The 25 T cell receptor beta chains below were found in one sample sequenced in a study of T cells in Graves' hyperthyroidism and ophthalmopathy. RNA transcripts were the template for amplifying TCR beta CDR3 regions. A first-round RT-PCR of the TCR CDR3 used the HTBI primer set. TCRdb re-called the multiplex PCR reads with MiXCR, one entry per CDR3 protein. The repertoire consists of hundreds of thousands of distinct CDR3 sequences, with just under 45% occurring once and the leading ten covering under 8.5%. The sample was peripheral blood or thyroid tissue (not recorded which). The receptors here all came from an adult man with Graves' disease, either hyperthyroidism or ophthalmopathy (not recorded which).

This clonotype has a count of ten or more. The DNA of the CDR3 is TGTGCCAGCAAGACGGGGGCTGTGGAGACCCAGTACTTC. As protein: CASKTGAVETQYF. The chain carries TRBV6-5 and TRBJ2-5; D possibly matches TRBD1 or TRBD2 (6 bases each). CDR3 length: 13 amino acids. Looked up from germline, CDR1 is MNHEY and CDR2 is SVGAGI. V was clipped by 7 bases and J by 5 bases, with 14 bases between them.

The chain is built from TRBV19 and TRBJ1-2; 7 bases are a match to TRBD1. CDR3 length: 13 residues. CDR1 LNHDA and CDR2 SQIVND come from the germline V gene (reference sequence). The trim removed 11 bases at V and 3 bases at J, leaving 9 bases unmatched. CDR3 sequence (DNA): TGTGCCTGGAGACAAACAGGGGACTATGGCTACACCTTC. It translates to CAWRQTGDYGYTF.

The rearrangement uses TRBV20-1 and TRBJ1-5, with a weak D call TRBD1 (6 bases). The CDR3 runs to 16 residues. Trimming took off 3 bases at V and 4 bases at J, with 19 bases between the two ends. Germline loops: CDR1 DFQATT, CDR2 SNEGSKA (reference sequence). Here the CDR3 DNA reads TGCAGTGCTAGGAAGCCTGAGGGCAGGGGAAATCAGCCCCAGCATTTT. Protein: CSARKPEGRGNQPQHF.

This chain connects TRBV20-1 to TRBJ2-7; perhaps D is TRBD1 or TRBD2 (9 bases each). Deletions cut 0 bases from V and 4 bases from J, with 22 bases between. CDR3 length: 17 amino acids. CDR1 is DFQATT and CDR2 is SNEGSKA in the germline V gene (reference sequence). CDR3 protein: CSARDAGGHRGLYEQYF. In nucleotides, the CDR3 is TGCAGTGCTAGAGATGCGGGAGGGCACAGGGGGCTGTACGAGCAGTACTTC.

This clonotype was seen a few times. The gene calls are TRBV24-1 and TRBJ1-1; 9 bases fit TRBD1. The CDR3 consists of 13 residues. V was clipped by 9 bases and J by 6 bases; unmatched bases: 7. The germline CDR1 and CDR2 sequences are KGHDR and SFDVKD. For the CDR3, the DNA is TGTGCCACCCGCGACACAGGGGGCCCTGAAGCTTTCTTT. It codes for CATRDTGGPEAFF.

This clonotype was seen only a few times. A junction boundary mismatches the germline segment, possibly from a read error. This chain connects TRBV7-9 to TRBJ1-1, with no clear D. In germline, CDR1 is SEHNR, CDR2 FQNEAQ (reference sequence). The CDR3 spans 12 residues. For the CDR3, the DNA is TGTACCAGCAGCTTCGGAAACACTGAAGCTTTCTTT. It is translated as CTSSFGNTEAFF.

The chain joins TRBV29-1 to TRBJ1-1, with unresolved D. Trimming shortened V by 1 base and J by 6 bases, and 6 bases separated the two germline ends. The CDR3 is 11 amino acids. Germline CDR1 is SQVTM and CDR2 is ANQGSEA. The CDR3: CSVEGAPEAFF. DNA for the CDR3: TGCAGCGTTGAAGGGGCCCCTGAAGCTTTCTTT.

This CDR3 is CASSLFLGGTEAFF. DNA of the CDR3: TGTGCCAGCAGCTTGTTTCTCGGGGGGACTGAAGCTTTCTTT. The V and J genes are TRBV7-9 and TRBJ1-1; TRBD1 is a possible D gene (5 bases). Trimming shortened V by 3 bases and J by 5 bases, and 13 bases separated the two germline ends. From germline, CDR1 is SEHNR and CDR2 FQNEAQ (reference sequence). The CDR3 is 14 residues long.

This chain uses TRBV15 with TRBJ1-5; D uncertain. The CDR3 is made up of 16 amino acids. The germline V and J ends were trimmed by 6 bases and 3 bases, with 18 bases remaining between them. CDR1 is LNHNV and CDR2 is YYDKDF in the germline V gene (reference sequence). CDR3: CATRPQPFGSNQPQHF. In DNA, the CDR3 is TGTGCCACCAGACCACAACCTTTCGGGTCCAATCAGCCCCAGCATTTT.

This CDR3 reads CASSDSISRGGGYTF. DNA of the CDR3: TGTGCCAGCAGTGACTCAATTAGCAGGGGCGGCGGCTACACCTTC. The chain combines TRBV25-1 with TRBJ1-2; tentatively, D is TRBD1 (6 bases). Germline-derived CDR1 and CDR2 are MGHDK and SYGVNS. The ends were cut back, 3 bases at V and 8 bases at J, with 19 bases in the middle. The CDR3 spans 15 residues.

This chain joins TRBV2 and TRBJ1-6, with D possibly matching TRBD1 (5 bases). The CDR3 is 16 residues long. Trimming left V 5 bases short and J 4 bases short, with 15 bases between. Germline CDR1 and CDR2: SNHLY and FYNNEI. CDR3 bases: TGTGCCAGCAGTTACTCCCCTGACAGATATAATTCACCCCTCCACTTT. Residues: CASSYSPDRYNSPLHF.

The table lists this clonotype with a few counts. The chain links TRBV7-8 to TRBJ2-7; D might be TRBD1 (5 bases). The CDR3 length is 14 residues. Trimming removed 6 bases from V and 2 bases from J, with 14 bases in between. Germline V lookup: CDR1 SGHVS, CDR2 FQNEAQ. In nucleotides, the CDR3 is TGTGCCAGCAGTAGTCAACAGGATACCTACGAGCAGTACTTC. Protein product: CASSSQQDTYEQYF. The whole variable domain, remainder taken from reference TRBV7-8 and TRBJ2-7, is GAGVSQSPRYKVAKRGQDVALRCDPISGHVSLFWYQQALGQGPEFLTYFQNEAQLDKSGLPSDRFFAERPEGSVSTLKIQRTQQEDSAVYLCASSSQQDTYEQYFGPGTRLTVT.

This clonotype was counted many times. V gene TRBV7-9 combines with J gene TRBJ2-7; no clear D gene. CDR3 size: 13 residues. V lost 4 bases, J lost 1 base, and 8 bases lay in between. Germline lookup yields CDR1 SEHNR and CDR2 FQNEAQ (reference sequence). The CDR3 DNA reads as TGTGCCAGCAGCTCGACCCCATCCTACGAGCAGTACTTC. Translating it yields CASSSTPSYEQYF.

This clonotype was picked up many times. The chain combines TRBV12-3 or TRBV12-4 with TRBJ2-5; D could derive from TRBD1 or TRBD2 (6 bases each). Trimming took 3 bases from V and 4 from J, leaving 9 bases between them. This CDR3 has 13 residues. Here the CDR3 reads CASSFGGRETQYF. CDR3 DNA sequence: TGTGCCAGCAGTTTTGGGGGGCGAGAGACCCAGTACTTC.

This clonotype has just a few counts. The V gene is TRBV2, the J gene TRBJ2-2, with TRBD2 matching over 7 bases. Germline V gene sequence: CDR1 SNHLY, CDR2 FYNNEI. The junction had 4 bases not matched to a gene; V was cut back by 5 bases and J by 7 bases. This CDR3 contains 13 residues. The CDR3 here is CASSREVGGELFF. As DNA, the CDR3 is TGTGCCAGCAGTCGGGAGGTGGGCGGGGAGCTGTTTTTT.

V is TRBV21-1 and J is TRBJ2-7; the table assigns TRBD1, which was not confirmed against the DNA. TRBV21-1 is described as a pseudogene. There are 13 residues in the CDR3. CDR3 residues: CASSKWGDYEQYF. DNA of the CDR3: TGTGCCAGCAGCAAATGGGGGGACTACGAGCAGTACTTC.

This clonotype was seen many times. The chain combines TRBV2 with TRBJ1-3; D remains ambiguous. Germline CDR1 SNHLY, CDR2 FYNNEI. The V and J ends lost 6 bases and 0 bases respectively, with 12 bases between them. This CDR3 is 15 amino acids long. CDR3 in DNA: TGTGCCAGCAGCGCCACAGCAAACTCTGGAAACACCATATATTTT. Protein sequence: CASSATANSGNTIYF.

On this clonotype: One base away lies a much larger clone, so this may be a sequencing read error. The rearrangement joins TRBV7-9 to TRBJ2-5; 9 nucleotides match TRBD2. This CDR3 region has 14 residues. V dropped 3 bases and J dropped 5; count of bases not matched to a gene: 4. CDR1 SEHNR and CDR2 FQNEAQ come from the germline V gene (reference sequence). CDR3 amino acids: CASSFQREVETQYF. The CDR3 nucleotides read TGTGCCAGCAGCTTCCAGCGGGAGGTGGAGACCCAGTACTTC. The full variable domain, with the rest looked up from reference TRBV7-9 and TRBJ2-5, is DTGVSQNPRHKITKRGQNVTFRCDPISEHNRLYWYRQTLGQGPEFLTYFQNEAQLEKSRLLSDRFSAERPKGSFSTLEIQRTEQGDSAMYLCASSFQREVETQYFGPGTRLLVL.

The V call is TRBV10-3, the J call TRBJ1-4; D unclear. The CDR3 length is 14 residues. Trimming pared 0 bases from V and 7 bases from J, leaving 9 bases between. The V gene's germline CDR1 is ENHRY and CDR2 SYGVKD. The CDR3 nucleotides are TGTGCCATCAGTGAGTCAGGGAAAAGTGAAAAACTGTTTTTT. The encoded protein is CAISESGKSEKLFF.

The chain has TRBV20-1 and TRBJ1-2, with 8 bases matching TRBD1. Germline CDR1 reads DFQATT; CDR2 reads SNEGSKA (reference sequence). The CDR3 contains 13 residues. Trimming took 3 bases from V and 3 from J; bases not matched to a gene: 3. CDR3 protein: CSASKDRDYGYTF. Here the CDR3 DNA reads TGCAGTGCTAGTAAGGACAGGGACTATGGCTACACCTTC.

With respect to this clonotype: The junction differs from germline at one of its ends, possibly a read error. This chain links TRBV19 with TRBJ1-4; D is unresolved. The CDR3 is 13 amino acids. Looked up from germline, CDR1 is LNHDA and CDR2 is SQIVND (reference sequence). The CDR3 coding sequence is TGTGCCGGTAGTATAAACAGTAATGAAAAACTGTTTTTT. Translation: CAGSINSNEKLFF.

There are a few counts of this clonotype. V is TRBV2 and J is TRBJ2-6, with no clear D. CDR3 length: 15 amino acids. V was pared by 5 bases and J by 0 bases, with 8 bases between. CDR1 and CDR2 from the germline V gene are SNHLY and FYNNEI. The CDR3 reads CASSQQRSGANVLTF. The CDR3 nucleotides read TGTGCCAGCAGTCAACAGCGCTCTGGGGCCAACGTCCTGACTTTC.

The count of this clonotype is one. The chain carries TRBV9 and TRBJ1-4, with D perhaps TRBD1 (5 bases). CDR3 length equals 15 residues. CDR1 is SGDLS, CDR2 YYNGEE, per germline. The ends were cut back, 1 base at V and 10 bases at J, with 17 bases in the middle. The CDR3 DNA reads TGTGCCAGCAGCGTAAGTCAGGGTGGCTATGGAAAACTGTTTTTT. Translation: CASSVSQGGYGKLFF.

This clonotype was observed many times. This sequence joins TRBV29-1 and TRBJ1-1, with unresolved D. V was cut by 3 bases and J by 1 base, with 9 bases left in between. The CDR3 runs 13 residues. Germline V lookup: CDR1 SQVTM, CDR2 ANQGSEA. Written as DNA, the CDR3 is TGCAGCGTTGAGGCGCGGGAGAACACTGAAGCTTTCTTT. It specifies CSVEARENTEAFF.

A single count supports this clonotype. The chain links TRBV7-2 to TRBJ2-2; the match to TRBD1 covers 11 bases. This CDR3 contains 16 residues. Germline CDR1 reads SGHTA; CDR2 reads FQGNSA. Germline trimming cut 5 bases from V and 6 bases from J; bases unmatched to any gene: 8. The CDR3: CASSREGQGDPGELFF. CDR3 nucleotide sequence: TGTGCCAGCAGCCGCGAGGGACAGGGGGATCCCGGGGAGCTGTTTTTT.